This T cell receptor beta chain originates from a study of memory CD4+ T cells and cytomegalovirus serostatus. Data came from immunoSEQ multiplex PCR; TCRdb stores just in-frame clones and leaves some out. The sample includes 54,000 or so clones, about 81% of them seen just once. The sort gate was single viable CD3+CD4+CD8-CD45RO+ cells for memory CD4+ T cells. The CDR3 length is 11 residues. Germline V gene sequence: CDR1 MDHEN, CDR2 SYDVKM. This chain uses TRBV28 with TRBJ1-2, with D unclear. Input material: memory CD4+ T cells from blood. This receptor was identified in an adult in good health and CMV-seronegative. Here the CDR3 DNA reads TGTTCCGTGCGGGATTCCTATGGCTACACCTTC. Protein sequence: CSVRDSYGYTF.